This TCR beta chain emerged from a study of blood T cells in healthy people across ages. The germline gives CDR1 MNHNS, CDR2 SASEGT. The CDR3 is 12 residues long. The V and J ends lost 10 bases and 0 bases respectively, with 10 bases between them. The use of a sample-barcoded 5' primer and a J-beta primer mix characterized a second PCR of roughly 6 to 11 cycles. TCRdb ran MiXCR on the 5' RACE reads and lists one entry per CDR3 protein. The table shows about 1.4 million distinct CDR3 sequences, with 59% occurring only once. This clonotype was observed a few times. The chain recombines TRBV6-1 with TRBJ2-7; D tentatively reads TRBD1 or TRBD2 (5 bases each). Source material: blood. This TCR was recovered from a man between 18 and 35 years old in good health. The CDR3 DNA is TGTGCCACCACGGGGCTCTCCTACGAGCAGTACTTC. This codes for CATTGLSYEQYF.